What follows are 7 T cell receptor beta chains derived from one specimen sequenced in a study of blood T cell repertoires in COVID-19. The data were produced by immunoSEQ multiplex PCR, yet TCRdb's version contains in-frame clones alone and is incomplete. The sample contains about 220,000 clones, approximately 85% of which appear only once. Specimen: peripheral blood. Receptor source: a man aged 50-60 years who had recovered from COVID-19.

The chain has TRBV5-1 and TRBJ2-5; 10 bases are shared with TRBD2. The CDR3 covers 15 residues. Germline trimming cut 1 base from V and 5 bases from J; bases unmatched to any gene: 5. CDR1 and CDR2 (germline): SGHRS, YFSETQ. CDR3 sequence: CASSLSSGRDETQYF. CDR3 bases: TGCGCCAGCAGCTTGTCTAGCGGGAGAGACGAGACCCAGTACTTC.

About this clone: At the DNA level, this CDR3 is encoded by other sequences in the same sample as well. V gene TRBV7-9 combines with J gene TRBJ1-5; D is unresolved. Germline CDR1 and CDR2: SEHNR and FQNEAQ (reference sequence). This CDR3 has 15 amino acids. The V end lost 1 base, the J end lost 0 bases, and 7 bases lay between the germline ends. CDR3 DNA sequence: TGTGCCAGCAGCTTAGGAGGATATAGCAATCAGCCCCAGCATTTT. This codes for CASSLGGYSNQPQHF.

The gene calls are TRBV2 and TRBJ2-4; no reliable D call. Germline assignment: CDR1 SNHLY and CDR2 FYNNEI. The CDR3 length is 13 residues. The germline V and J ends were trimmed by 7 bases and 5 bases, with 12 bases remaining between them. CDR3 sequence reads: CASTLRSQNIQYF. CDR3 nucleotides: TGTGCCAGCACTCTAAGATCCCAAAACATTCAGTACTTC. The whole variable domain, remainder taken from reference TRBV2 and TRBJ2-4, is EPEVTQTPSHQVTQMGQEVILRCVPISNHLYFYWYRQILGQKVEFLVSFYNNEISEKSEIFDDQFSVERPDGSNFTLKIRSTKLEDSAMYFCASTLRSQNIQYFGAGTRLSVL.

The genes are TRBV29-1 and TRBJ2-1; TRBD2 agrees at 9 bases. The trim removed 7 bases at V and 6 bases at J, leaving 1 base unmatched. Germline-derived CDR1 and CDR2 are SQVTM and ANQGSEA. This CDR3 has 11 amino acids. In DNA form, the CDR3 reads TGCAGCGCGACTAGCGGCAATGAGCAGTTCTTC. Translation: CSATSGNEQFF.

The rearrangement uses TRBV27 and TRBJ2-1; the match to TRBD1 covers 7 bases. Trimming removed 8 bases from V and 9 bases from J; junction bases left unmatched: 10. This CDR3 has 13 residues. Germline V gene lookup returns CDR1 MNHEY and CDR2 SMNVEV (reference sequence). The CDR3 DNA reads TGTGCCAGCGCCGGACAGGAAGTAACTGAGCAGTTCTTC. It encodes CASAGQEVTEQFF.

The CDR3 coding sequence is TGTGCCAGCAGTACGGGACTAGCGGGCCAACAGGCTGAGCAGTACTTC. Protein product: CASSTGLAGQQAEQYF. The chain is built from TRBV6-6 and TRBJ2-7, with 12 bases identical to TRBD2. CDR1 and CDR2 (germline): MNHNY, SVGAGI (reference sequence). The V gene end was trimmed by 5 bases and the J gene end by 7 bases; junction bases not matched to a gene: 12. The CDR3 runs to 16 residues.

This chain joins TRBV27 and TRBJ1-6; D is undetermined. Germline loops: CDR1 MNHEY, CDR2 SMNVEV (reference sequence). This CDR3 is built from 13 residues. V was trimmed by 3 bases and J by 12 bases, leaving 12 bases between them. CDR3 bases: TGTGCCAGCAGTTTGTCTGAGTCTGGACCCCTCCACTTT. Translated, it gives CASSLSESGPLHF.